This paragraph reports one TCR beta chain. As yet, its antigen is unknown. The investigators reverse transcribed all of the isolated RNA, so they sequenced expressed TCRB transcripts. Method: immunoSEQ multiplex PCR; TCRdb's copy keeps in-frame clones and lacks some. The sample carries 400,000 to 600,000 clones, 30% recorded once. The data were obtained in a study of beta chain features in type 1 diabetes. Study-level points and caveats: Because the template was cDNA, high-expressing cells might be over-represented.

Trimming left V 4 bases short and J 0 bases short, with 13 bases between. The CDR3 consists of 15 residues. Per germline, CDR1 SGHNT and CDR2 YYREEE (reference sequence). This clonotype was sampled from a man aged 18 to 29 in good health. The sample consisted of naive CD4+ T cells from blood. The J gene is TRBJ2-5, the V gene TRBV5-4; the D is unclear. The CDR3 spells CASSRAEFYQETQYF. Written as DNA, the CDR3 is TGTGCCAGCAGCCGGGCGGAGTTCTACCAAGAGACCCAGTACTTC. The full variable domain, its missing parts supplied by reference TRBV5-4 and TRBJ2-5, is ETGVTQSPTHLIKTRGQQVTLRCSSQSGHNTVSWYQQALGQGPQFIFQYYREEENGRGNFPPRFSGLQFPNYSSELNVNALELDDSALYLCASSRAEFYQETQYFGPGTRLLVL.